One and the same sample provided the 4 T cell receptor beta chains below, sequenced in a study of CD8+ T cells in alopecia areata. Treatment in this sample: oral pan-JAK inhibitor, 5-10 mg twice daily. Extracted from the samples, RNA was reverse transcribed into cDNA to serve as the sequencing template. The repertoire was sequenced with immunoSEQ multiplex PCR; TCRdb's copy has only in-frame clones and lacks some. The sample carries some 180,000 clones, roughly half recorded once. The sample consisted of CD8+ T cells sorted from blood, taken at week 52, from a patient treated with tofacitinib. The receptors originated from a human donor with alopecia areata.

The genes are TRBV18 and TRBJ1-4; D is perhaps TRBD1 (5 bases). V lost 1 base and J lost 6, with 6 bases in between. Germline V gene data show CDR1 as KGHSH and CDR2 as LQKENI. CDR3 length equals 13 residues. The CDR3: CASSPRGDEKLFF. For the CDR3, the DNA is TGTGCCAGCTCACCACGGGGGGATGAAAAACTGTTTTTT.

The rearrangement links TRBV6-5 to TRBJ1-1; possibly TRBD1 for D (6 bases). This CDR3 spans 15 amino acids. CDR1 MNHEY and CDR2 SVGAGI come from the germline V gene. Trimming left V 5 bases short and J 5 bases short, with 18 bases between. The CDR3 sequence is CASSAIWGAGTEAFF. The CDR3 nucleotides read TGTGCCAGCAGTGCCATCTGGGGGGCAGGGACTGAAGCTTTCTTT.

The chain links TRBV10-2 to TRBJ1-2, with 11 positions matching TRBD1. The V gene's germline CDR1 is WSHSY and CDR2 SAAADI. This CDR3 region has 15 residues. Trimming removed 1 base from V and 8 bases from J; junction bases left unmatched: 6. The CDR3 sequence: CASSEFGQGARGYTF. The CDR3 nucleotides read TGCGCCAGCAGTGAGTTTGGACAGGGGGCGCGGGGCTACACCTTC.

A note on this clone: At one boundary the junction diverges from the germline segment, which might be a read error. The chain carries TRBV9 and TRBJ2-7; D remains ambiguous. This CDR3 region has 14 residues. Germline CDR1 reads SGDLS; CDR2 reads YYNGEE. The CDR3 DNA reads TGTGCCAGCAGCGTAGGTCACAGCTCCTACGAGCAGTGCTTC. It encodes CASSVGHSSYEQCF.